Below are 17 T cell receptor beta chains sequenced from a single sample in a study of beta chain features in type 1 diabetes. The investigators reverse transcribed all of the isolated RNA, so they sequenced expressed TCRB transcripts. Only in-frame clones appear in the TCRdb table, and some are missing; sequencing was by immunoSEQ multiplex PCR. The sample contains roughly 610,000 clones, 15% of which appear only once. The sequencing sample was made of naive CD4+ T cells from blood. Receptors originate from a man between 18 and 35 years old in good health.

The chain recombines TRBV9 with TRBJ1-4; D remains ambiguous. There are 15 residues in the CDR3. Germline loops: CDR1 SGDLS, CDR2 YYNGEE. V was trimmed by 0 bases and J by 7 bases, leaving 13 bases between them. The CDR3 sequence: CASSVAHGGGEKLFF. CDR3 sequence (DNA): TGTGCCAGCAGCGTAGCTCACGGTGGTGGTGAAAAACTGTTTTTT. The complete variable domain, with remaining parts taken from reference TRBV9 and TRBJ1-4, reads DSGVTQTPKHLITATGQRVTLRCSPRSGDLSVYWYQQSLDQGLQFLIQYYNGEERAKGNILERFSAQQFPDLHSELNLSSLELGDSALYFCASSVAHGGGEKLFFGSGTQLSVL.

This chain connects TRBV21-1 to TRBJ2-1; TRBD1 is the table's D call, not checked against the DNA. TRBV21-1 is a known pseudogene. The CDR3 is 19 amino acids. The CDR3 here is CASSPRSEAGVFPYNEQFF. The CDR3 region has the DNA TGTGCCAGCAGCCCTCGAAGTGAGGCAGGGGTATTTCCTTACAATGAGCAGTTCTTC.

The CDR3 DNA reads as TGTGCCAACACGCCAGGGGGTGGCACAGATACGCAGTATTTT. It encodes CANTPGGGTDTQYF. This rearrangement joins TRBV7-9 to TRBJ2-3, with 7 positions matching TRBD1. CDR3 length equals 14 residues. Germline V lookup: CDR1 SEHNR, CDR2 FQNEAQ (reference sequence). With 10 bases clipped from V and 1 base from J, the junction kept 8 bases outside the gene matches.

The chain combines TRBV28 with TRBJ2-6; 8 bases agree with TRBD1. V was pared by 4 bases and J by 2 bases, with 4 bases of the junction left unmatched. There are 16 residues in the CDR3. The germline CDR1 and CDR2 sequences are MDHEN and SYDVKM. The CDR3 DNA sequence: TGTGCCAGCAGTTCTGACAGGGGCACTGGGGCCAACGTCCTGACTTTC. Its protein is CASSSDRGTGANVLTF.

This chain joins TRBV7-9 and TRBJ2-7; the D is unclear. From germline, CDR1 is SEHNR and CDR2 FQNEAQ (reference sequence). The CDR3 extends over 16 amino acids. Trimming pared 3 bases from V and 4 bases from J, leaving 19 bases between. The CDR3 region has the DNA TGTGCCAGCAGCTTTAAAAGAAGGTCAGGTCGATACGAGCAGTACTTC. Protein: CASSFKRRSGRYEQYF.

V gene TRBV7-2 combines with J gene TRBJ1-5, with 7 positions matching TRBD1. Unmatched junction bases numbered 7, after V lost 6 bases and J lost 5 bases. This CDR3 region has 14 residues. Germline V gene data show CDR1 as SGHTA and CDR2 as FQGNSA. The CDR3 DNA follows: TGTGCCAGCAGTCGGGACAGCGTCTATCAGCCCCAGCATTTT. Protein product: CASSRDSVYQPQHF.

The chain uses TRBV6-5 and TRBJ2-5; TRBD2 might be the D (5 bases). There are 11 residues in the CDR3. V was trimmed by 6 bases and J by 9 bases, leaving 11 bases between them. The V gene's germline CDR1 is MNHEY and CDR2 SVGAGI. The CDR3 DNA sequence: TGTGCCAGCAGCGGGGTATGGGCCCAGTACTTC. The encoded protein is CASSGVWAQYF.

V gene TRBV5-4 combines with J gene TRBJ2-7, with TRBD1 matching 7 bases. The CDR3 is 14 residues long. Trimming took 5 bases from V and 1 from J; bases not matched to a gene: 6. From germline, CDR1 is SGHNT and CDR2 YYREEE (reference sequence). The CDR3 is CASSNPTGSYEQYF. As DNA, the CDR3 is TGTGCCAGCAGTAACCCGACAGGGTCCTACGAGCAGTACTTC.

The gene calls are TRBV27 and TRBJ2-7; maybe TRBD2 (5 bases). Germline V lookup: CDR1 MNHEY, CDR2 SMNVEV (reference sequence). This CDR3 is built from 15 residues. V lost 3 bases and J 0 bases, leaving 12 bases between the germline ends. The CDR3 loop is CASSLMVASSYEQYF. CDR3 coding DNA: TGTGCCAGCAGTTTGATGGTAGCGAGCTCCTACGAGCAGTACTTC.

V is TRBV7-7 and J is TRBJ2-2; 10 bases line up with TRBD2. Germline CDR1 reads SSHAT; CDR2 reads FNYEAQ (reference sequence). This CDR3 spans 18 amino acids. The ends lost 5 bases at V and 1 base at J; junction bases unmatched: 10. The DNA for the CDR3 is TGTGCCAGCAGCGTGACGCCAGGACTAGCGGTGAACACCGGGGAGCTGTTTTTT. Translated: CASSVTPGLAVNTGELFF.

In its sample, this clone was seen a few times. This chain joins TRBV7-8 and TRBJ2-5, with 8 bases fitting TRBD1. This CDR3 comprises 15 residues. The germline CDR1 and CDR2 sequences are SGHVS and FQNEAQ. Trimming took 4 bases from V and 5 from J; bases not matched to a gene: 9. CDR3 DNA sequence: TGTGCCAGCAGCTCCCAGGACAGGGAAAGCGAGACCCAGTACTTC. It is translated as CASSSQDRESETQYF.

This chain links TRBV5-4 with TRBJ2-1; 10 bases align to TRBD2. V was pared by 3 bases and J by 4 bases, with 7 bases of the junction left unmatched. The CDR3 length is 16 residues. Per the germline V gene, CDR1 is SGHNT and CDR2 is YYREEE (reference sequence). The CDR3 region has the DNA TGTGCCAGCAGCTCGAAACTAGCGGGAAAATACAATGAGCAGTTCTTC. Translation: CASSSKLAGKYNEQFF.

The chain's CDR3 is CASSPSRHFNEKLFF. The DNA of the CDR3 is TGTGCCAGCAGCCCCTCGCGGCACTTCAATGAAAAACTGTTTTTT. The rearrangement uses TRBV9 and TRBJ1-4; D unresolved. Looked up from germline, CDR1 is SGDLS and CDR2 is YYNGEE. V lost 4 bases and J 5 bases, leaving 15 bases between the germline ends. The CDR3 runs to 15 residues.

This clone was picked up a small number of times. The rearrangement joins TRBV20-1 to TRBJ2-7, with D uncertain. V was pared by 3 bases and J by 6 bases, with 9 bases between. CDR1 is DFQATT, CDR2 SNEGSKA, per germline (reference sequence). The CDR3 extends over 11 amino acids. The DNA of the CDR3 is TGCAGTGCTAGCTTTGGGCGCGAGCAGTACTTC. This codes for CSASFGREQYF.

The rearrangement links TRBV7-6 to TRBJ2-1; 9 bases fit TRBD1. Losses at the gene ends were 0 bases for V and 7 bases for J; bases not matched to a gene: 4. The CDR3 is 15 residues long. Germline V gene lookup returns CDR1 SGHVS and CDR2 FNYEAQ. The DNA for the CDR3 is TGTGCCAGCAGCTTAGCCGGGACAGGGAGAAATGAGCAGTTCTTC. Translation: CASSLAGTGRNEQFF.

This clone was seen a few times. CDR3 DNA: TGTGCCAGCAGCCCAGGAGGGACAGGGAATGAAAAACTGTTTTTT. This translates into CASSPGGTGNEKLFF. J is TRBJ1-4 and V is TRBV6-6; TRBD1 aligns across 9 bases. Germline CDR1 reads MNHNY; CDR2 reads SVGAGI (reference sequence). CDR3 length equals 15 residues. V shed 6 bases and J 5 bases; nucleotides not matched to a gene: 7.

This clone was seen a few times. The genes are TRBV10-3 and TRBJ2-4; 7 bases fit TRBD1. Germline values: CDR1 ENHRY, CDR2 SYGVKD. This CDR3 has 18 residues. Unmatched junction bases numbered 13, after V lost 4 bases and J lost 1 base. The CDR3 reads CAISGGQTPTGAKNIQYF. The DNA of the CDR3 is TGTGCCATCAGTGGGGGACAGACGCCCACTGGGGCCAAAAACATTCAGTACTTC.